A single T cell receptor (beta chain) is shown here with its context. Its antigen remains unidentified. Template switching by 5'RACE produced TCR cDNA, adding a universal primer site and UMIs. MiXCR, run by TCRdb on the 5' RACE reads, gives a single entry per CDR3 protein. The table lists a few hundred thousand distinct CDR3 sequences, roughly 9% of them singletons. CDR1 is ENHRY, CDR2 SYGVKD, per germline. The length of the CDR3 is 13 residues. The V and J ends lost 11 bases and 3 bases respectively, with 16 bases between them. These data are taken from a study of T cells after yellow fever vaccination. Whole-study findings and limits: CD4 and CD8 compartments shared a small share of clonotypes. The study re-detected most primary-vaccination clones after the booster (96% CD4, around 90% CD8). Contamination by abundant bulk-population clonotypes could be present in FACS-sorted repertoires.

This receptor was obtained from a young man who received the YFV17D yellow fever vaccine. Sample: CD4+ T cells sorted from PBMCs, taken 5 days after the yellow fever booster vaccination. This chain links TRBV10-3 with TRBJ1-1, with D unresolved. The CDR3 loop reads CALRGGPDTEAFF. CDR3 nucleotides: TGTGCCCTCCGAGGAGGGCCCGACACTGAAGCTTTCTTT.